This T cell receptor beta chain was recovered during a study of human T cells and chemical hapten exposure. The wider study: Patch tests containing 0.01% DPC, applied to the upper back, were read at 6 days. General study results and limits: Expanded TCRs made up significantly more big CDR3 similarity clusters than controls did.

Specified time point: pre-sensitization, week 0. Treatment reported: therapeutic diphenylcyclopropenone sensitization with weekly scalp DPC. In its sample, this clonotype was seen a few times. The antigen is not known. Trimming took 0 bases from V and 6 from J, leaving 9 bases between them. This CDR3 has 13 residues. CDR1 is ENHRY, CDR2 SYGVKD, per germline. In TCRdb, the RACE reads were re-called with MiXCR into one record per CDR3 protein. The sample shows about 260,000 distinct CDR3 sequences, about 9% of them seen only once. Sample: whole blood, taken in connection with sensitization to the hapten diphenylcyclopropenone (DPC). The sequence was obtained from a woman aged 40 to 50 with alopecia areata. Some clones in this sample may be carry-over from other donors' samples. V gene TRBV10-3 combines with J gene TRBJ2-7; D may match TRBD1 or TRBD2 (5 bases each). The CDR3 DNA follows: TGTGCCATCAGTGAGTCTGAGAGGGGCGAGCAGTACTTC. Amino acids: CAISESERGEQYF.